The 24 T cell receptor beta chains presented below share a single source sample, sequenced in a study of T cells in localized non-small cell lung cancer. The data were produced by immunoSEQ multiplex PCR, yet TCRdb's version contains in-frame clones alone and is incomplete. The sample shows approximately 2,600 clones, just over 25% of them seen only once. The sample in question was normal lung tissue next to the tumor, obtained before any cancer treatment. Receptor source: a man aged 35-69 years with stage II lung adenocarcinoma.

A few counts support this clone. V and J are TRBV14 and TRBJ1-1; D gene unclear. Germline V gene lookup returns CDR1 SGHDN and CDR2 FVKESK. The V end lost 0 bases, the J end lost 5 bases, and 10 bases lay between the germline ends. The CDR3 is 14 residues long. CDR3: CASSQELGSTEAFF. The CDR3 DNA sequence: TGTGCCAGCAGCCAAGAACTGGGTAGTACTGAAGCTTTCTTT. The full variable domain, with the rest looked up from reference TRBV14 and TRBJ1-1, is EAGVTQFPSHSVIEKGQTVTLRCDPISGHDNLYWYRRVMGKEIKFLLHFVKESKQDESGMPNNRFLAERTGGTYSTLKVQPAELEDSGVYFCASSQELGSTEAFFGQGTRLTVV.

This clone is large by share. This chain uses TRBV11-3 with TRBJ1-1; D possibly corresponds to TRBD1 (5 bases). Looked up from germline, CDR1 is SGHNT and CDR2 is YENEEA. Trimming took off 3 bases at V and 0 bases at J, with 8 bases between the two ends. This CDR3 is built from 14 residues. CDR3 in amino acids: CASSLGRLNTEAFF. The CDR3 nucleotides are TGTGCCAGCAGCTTGGGACGGCTGAACACTGAAGCTTTCTTT. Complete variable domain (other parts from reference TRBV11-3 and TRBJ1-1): EAGVVQSPRYKIIEKKQPVAFWCNPISGHNTLYWYLQNLGQGPELLIRYENEEAVDDSQLPKDRFSAERLKGVDSTLKIQPAELGDSAVYLCASSLGRLNTEAFFGQGTRLTVV.

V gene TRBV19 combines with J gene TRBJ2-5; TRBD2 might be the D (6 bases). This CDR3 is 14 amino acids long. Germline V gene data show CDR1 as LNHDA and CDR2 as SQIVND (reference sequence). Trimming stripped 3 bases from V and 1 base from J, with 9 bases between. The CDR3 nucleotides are TGTGCCAGTAGTATGCTCGGGGGCCAAGAGACCCAGTACTTC. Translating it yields CASSMLGGQETQYF.

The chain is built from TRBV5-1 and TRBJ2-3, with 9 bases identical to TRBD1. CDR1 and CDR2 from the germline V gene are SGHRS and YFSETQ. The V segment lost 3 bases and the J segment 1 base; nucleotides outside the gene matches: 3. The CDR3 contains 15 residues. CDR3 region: CASSWTGAGTDTQYF. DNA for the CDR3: TGCGCCAGCAGCTGGACAGGGGCGGGCACAGATACGCAGTATTTT. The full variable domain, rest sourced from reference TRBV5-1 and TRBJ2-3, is KAGVTQTPRYLIKTRGQQVTLSCSPISGHRSVSWYQQTPGQGLQFLFEYFSETQRNKGNFPGRFSGRQFSNSRSEMNVSTLELGDSALYLCASSWTGAGTDTQYFGPGTRLTVL.

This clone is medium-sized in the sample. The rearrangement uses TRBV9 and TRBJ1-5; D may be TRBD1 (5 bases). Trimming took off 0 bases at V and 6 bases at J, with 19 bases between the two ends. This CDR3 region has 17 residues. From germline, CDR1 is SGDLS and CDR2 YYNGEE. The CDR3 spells CASSVGAGPWPGQPQHF. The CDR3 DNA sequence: TGTGCCAGCAGCGTAGGAGCAGGGCCCTGGCCGGGTCAGCCCCAGCATTTT.

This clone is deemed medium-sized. The CDR3 is CASSLGYRVGTEAFF. The CDR3, as DNA: TGTGCCAGCAGCTTGGGGTACAGGGTCGGCACTGAAGCTTTCTTT. This chain links TRBV11-3 with TRBJ1-1, with D possibly matching TRBD1 (6 bases). V lost 3 bases and J lost 4, with 15 bases in between. Germline V gene sequence: CDR1 SGHNT, CDR2 YENEEA. The CDR3 loop spans 15 amino acids.

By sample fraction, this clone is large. The CDR3 nucleotides read TGTGCCAGCAGCCAGGGTCGCACAGATACGCAGTATTTT. Translation gives CASSQGRTDTQYF. The chain joins TRBV7-2 to TRBJ2-3; a weak D match, TRBD1 (5 bases). V dropped 5 bases and J dropped 1 base, with 7 bases sitting between them. Germline values: CDR1 SGHTA, CDR2 FQGNSA. This CDR3 is 13 amino acids long.

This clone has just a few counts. DNA for the CDR3: TGTGCCAGCTCACCACGAAGGGGTGGGGACACTGAAGCTTTCTTT. Translation: CASSPRRGGDTEAFF. The chain is built from TRBV18 and TRBJ1-1, with TRBD1 as a possible D gene (5 bases). V gave up 1 base and J gave up 3 bases, with 12 bases separating them. The CDR3 totals 15 residues. The germline gives CDR1 KGHSH, CDR2 LQKENI.

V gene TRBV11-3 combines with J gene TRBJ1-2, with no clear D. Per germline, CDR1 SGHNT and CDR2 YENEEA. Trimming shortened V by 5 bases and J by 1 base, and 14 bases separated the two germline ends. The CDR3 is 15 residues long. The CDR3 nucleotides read TGTGCCAGCAGCCTTCCCCGGACGGTTAACTATGGCTACACCTTC. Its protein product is CASSLPRTVNYGYTF.

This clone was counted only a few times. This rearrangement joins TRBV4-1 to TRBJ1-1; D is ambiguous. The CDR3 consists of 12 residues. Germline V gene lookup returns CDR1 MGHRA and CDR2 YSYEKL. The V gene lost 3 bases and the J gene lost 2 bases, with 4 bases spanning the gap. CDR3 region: CASSHINTEAFF. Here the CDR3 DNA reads TGCGCCAGCAGCCACATTAACACTGAAGCTTTCTTT.

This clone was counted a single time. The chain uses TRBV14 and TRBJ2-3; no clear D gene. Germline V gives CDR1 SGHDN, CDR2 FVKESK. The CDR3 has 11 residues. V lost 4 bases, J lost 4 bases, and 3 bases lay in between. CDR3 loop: CASSLADTQYF. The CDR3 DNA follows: TGTGCCAGCAGCCTAGCAGATACGCAGTATTTT.

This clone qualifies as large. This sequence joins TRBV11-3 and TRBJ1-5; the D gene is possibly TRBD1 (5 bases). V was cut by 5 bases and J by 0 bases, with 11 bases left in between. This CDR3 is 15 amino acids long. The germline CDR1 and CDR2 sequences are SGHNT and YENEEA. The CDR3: CASSHGTDSNQPQHF. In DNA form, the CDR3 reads TGTGCCAGCAGCCACGGGACGGATAGCAATCAGCCCCAGCATTTT.

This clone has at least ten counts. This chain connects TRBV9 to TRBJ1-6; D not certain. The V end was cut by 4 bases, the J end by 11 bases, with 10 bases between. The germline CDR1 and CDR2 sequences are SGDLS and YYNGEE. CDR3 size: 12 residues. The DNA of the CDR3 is TGTGCCAGCAGCTTAAGTGATACACCCCTCCACTTT. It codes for CASSLSDTPLHF.

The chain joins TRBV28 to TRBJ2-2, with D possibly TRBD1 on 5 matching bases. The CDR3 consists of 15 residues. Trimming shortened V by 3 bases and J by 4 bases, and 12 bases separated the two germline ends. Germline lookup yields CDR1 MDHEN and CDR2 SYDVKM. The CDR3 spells CASSLPTDFTGELFF. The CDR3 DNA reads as TGTGCCAGCAGTTTGCCGACAGACTTCACCGGGGAGCTGTTTTTT.

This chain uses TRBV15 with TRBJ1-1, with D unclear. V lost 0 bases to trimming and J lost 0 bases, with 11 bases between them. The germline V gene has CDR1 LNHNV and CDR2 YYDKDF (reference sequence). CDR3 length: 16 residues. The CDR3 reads CATSRDTGSVNTEAFF. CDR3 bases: TGTGCCACCAGCAGAGATACCGGCAGTGTGAACACTGAAGCTTTCTTT.

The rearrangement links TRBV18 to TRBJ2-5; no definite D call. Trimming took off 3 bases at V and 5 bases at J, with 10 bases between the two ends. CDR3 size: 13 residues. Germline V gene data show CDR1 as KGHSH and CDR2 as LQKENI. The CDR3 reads CASSPGEPETQYF. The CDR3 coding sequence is TGTGCCAGCTCACCGGGCGAGCCGGAGACCCAGTACTTC. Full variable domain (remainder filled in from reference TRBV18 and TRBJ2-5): NAGVMQNPRHLVRRRGQEARLRCSPMKGHSHVYWYRQLPEEGLKFMVYLQKENIIDESGMPKERFSAEFPKEGPSILRIQQVVRGDSAAYFCASSPGEPETQYFGPGTRLLVL.

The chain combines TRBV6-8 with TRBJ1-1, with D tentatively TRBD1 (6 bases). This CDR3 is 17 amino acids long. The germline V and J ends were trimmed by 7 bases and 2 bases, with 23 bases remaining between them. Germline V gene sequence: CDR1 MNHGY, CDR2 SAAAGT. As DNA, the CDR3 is TGTGCCAGCACTCGAGGGGGGGGGTCAAGAGTAAACACTGAAGCTTTCTTT. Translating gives CASTRGGGSRVNTEAFF.

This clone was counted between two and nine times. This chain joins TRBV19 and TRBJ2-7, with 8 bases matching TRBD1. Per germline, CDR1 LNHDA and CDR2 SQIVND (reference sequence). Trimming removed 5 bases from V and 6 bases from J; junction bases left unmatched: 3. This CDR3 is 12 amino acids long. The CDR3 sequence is CASSLQGGEQYF. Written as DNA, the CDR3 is TGTGCCAGTAGTTTACAGGGGGGCGAGCAGTACTTC.

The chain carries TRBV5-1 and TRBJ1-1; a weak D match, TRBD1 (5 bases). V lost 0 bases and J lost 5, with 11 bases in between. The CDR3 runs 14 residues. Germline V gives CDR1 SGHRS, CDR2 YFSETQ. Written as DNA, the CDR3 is TGCGCCAGCAGCTTGGGCGATGGGGGGACTGAAGCTTTCTTT. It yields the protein CASSLGDGGTEAFF.

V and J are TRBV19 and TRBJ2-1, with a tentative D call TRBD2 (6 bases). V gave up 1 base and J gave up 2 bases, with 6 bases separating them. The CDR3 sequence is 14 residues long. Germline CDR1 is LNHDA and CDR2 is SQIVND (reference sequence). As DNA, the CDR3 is TGTGCCAGTAGTATAGGGGGGGCCTACAATGAGCAGTTCTTC. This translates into CASSIGGAYNEQFF. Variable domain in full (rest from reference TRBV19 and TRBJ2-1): DGGITQSPKYLFRKEGQNVTLSCEQNLNHDAMYWYRQDPGQGLRLIYYSQIVNDFQKGDIAEGYSVSREKKESFPLTVTSAQKNPTAFYLCASSIGGAYNEQFFGPGTRLTVL.

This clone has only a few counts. The chain's CDR3 is CASSPLTGAHEAFF. The DNA of the CDR3 is TGTGCCAGCAGCCCGTTAACAGGGGCCCATGAAGCTTTCTTT. The chain combines TRBV11-3 with TRBJ1-1; 7 bases fit TRBD1. In germline, CDR1 is SGHNT, CDR2 YENEEA. This CDR3 spans 14 amino acids. Unmatched junction bases numbered 10, after V lost 5 bases and J lost 7 bases. Looking up the rest from reference TRBV11-3 and TRBJ1-1 gives the full variable domain: EAGVVQSPRYKIIEKKQPVAFWCNPISGHNTLYWYLQNLGQGPELLIRYENEEAVDDSQLPKDRFSAERLKGVDSTLKIQPAELGDSAVYLCASSPLTGAHEAFFGQGTRLTVV.

The CDR3 sequence: CASGGGTFSSYNEQFF. DNA for the CDR3: TGTGCCAGTGGTGGGGGGACCTTTAGCTCCTACAATGAGCAGTTCTTC. The genes are TRBV19 and TRBJ2-1, with D perhaps TRBD2 (6 bases). The germline gives CDR1 LNHDA, CDR2 SQIVND (reference sequence). With 8 bases removed from V and 0 bases from J, the gap between germline ends came to 17 bases. The CDR3 loop spans 16 amino acids.

CDR3 loop: CASSIPSGGGYNEQFF. The CDR3 DNA reads as TGTGCCAGTAGTATCCCGAGCGGGGGTGGTTACAATGAGCAGTTCTTC. The chain carries TRBV19 and TRBJ2-1; 8 bases fit TRBD2. Germline CDR1 is LNHDA and CDR2 is SQIVND (reference sequence). V lost 3 bases and J lost 4; bases outside the gene matches: 8. The CDR3 has 16 residues. Full variable domain (remainder filled in from reference TRBV19 and TRBJ2-1): DGGITQSPKYLFRKEGQNVTLSCEQNLNHDAMYWYRQDPGQGLRLIYYSQIVNDFQKGDIAEGYSVSREKKESFPLTVTSAQKNPTAFYLCASSIPSGGGYNEQFFGPGTRLTVL.

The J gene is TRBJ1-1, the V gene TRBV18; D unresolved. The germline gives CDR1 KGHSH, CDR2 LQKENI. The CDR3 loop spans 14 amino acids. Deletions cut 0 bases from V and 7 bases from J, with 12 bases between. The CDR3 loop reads CASSPPITGGEAFF. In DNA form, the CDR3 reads TGTGCCAGCTCACCACCTATCACCGGCGGTGAAGCTTTCTTT.